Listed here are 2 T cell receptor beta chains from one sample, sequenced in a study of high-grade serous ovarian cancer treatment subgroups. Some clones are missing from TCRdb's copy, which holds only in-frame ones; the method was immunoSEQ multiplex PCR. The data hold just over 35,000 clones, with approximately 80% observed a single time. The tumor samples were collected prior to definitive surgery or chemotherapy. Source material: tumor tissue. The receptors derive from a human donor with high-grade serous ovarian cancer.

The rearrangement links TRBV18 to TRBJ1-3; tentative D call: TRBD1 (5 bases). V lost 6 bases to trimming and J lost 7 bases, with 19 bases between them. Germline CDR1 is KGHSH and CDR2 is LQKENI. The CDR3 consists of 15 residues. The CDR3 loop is CASSSPQGTGNTIYF. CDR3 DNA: TGTGCCAGCTCGTCTCCTCAGGGTACGGGTAACACCATATATTTT.

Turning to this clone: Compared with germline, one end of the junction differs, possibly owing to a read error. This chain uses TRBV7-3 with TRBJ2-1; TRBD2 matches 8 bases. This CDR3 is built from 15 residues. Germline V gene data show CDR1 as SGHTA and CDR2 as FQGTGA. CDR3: CASSVTSGPYNEQFF. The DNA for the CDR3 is TGTGCCAGCAGCGTAACTAGCGGTCCCTACAATGAGCAGTTCTTC.